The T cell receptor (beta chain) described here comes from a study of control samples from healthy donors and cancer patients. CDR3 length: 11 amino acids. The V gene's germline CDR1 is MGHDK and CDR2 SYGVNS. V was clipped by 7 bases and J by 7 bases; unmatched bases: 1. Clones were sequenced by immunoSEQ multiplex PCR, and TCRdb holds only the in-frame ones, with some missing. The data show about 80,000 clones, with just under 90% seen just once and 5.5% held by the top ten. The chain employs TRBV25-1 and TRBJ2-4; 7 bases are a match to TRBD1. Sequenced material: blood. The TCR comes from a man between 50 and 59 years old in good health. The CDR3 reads CASKTGNIQYF. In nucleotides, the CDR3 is TGTGCCAGCAAGACAGGGAACATTCAGTACTTC.